This TCR beta chain came from a study of CD8+ T cells in alopecia areata. Germline V lookup: CDR1 SGHTA, CDR2 FQGNSA. Deletions cut 1 base from V and 2 bases from J, with 11 bases between. This CDR3 contains 15 residues. Study-level findings and limits: Against the mouse data, patients shared TCRs less clearly, possibly for HLA reasons. The study found higher clonality in lesional than normal scalp, especially in alopecia totalis/universalis.

Isolation of CD4+ and CD8+ T cells from PBMCs was achieved by sorting. RNA extraction was followed by reverse transcription into cDNA, which acted as the sequencing template. Clones were read by immunoSEQ multiplex PCR, and TCRdb kept only the in-frame ones, dropping some. The sample contains around 60,000 clones, around 47% of which appear only once. This clone turned up a few times. Its antigen is currently unknown. The TCR originated in a human donor with alopecia areata. This rearrangement joins TRBV7-2 to TRBJ2-5, with a weak D call TRBD2 (5 bases). Sample: NKG2D-low CD8+ T cells sorted from blood. The CDR3 DNA is TGTGCCAGCAGCTTAGGAGGGTCGGGACAAGAGACCCAGTACTTC. Its translation is CASSLGGSGQETQYF.